This is a list of T cell receptor beta chains from one sample in a study of cytomegalovirus exposure and HLA in healthy donors. Sequencing was performed with immunoSEQ multiplex PCR; in TCRdb, only in-frame clones are kept and a portion is missing. Found here are approximately 190,000 clones, around 84% of them singletons; the top ten hold 2.6%. The specimen was PBMCs. These receptors came from a woman in her forties or fifties in good health and CMV-seropositive. CDR3s include the opening cysteine and the closing phenylalanine or tryptophan. Fields, in order: J gene, D gene, V gene, clone size, CDR3 protein, CDR3 DNA. D genes are given only for firm matches. Rows may omit the clone size; those that give it use once, few, many or a size class.

TRBJ2-1,TRBD1,TRBV9,.,CASSPTGGTFNEQFF,TGTGCCAGCAGCCCTACAGGGGGGACATTCAATGAGCAGTTCTTC
TRBJ2-5,.,TRBV2,.,CASILGGQETQYF,TGTGCCAGCATCCTGGGGGGCCAAGAGACCCAGTACTTC
TRBJ2-1,TRBD2,TRBV7-9,.,CASSSGLAGVQFF,TGTGCCAGCAGCTCGGGACTAGCGGGGGTGCAGTTCTTC
TRBJ2-1,TRBD1,TRBV29-1,.,CSAGQGNYNEQFF,TGCAGCGCGGGACAGGGAAACTACAATGAGCAGTTCTTC
TRBJ1-2,TRBD1,TRBV5-4,.,CASSLLSPRDRDYGYTF,TGTGCCAGCAGCTTACTTTCCCCCAGGGACAGGGACTATGGCTACACCTTC
TRBJ2-2,.,TRBV2,.,CASSERRTNTGELFF,TGTGCCAGCAGTGAACGCAGGACGAACACCGGGGAGCTGTTTTTT
TRBJ2-7,.,TRBV7-9,.,CASSLASGASGEQYF,TGTGCCAGCAGCTTGGCGTCTGGAGCTTCGGGGGAGCAGTACTTC
TRBJ2-1,.,TRBV28,.,CASGRGADNEQFF,TGTGCCAGCGGTCGGGGGGCGGACAATGAGCAGTTCTTC
TRBJ2-7,TRBD1,TRBV6-6,.,CASSITGGEGYEQYF,TGTGCCAGCAGTATCACAGGGGGAGAAGGCTACGAGCAGTACTTC
TRBJ2-3,.,TRBV7-9,.,CASSPGKTDTQYF,TGTGCCAGCAGCCCCGGTAAAACAGATACGCAGTATTTT
TRBJ1-4,.,TRBV7-9,.,CASSVTALEGEKLFF,TGTGCCAGCAGCGTTACAGCACTCGAGGGTGAAAAACTGTTTTTT
TRBJ2-2,TRBD1,TRBV5-1,.,CASSPGDSRTGELFF,TGCGCCAGCAGCCCCGGGGACAGTAGGACCGGGGAGCTGTTTTTT
TRBJ1-1,.,TRBV4-2,.,CASSQEGGNTEAFF,TGTGCCAGCAGCCAAGAAGGGGGGAACACTGAAGCTTTCTTT
TRBJ1-1,TRBD1,TRBV6-5,.,CASSDTYRGQAFF,TGTGCCAGCAGTGACACTTACAGGGGGCAAGCTTTCTTT
TRBJ2-1,TRBD2,TRBV11-3,.,CASSQAGTSGGQGNEQFF,TGTGCCAGCAGCCAGGCGGGGACTAGCGGGGGGCAGGGCAATGAGCAGTTCTTC
TRBJ1-2,TRBD1,TRBV6-6,.,CASSYNNRDSYGYTF,TGTGCCAGCAGTTACAATAACCGGGACAGCTATGGCTACACCTTC
TRBJ1-1,.,TRBV6-1,.,CASSRGTTEAFF,TGTGCCAGCAGTCGGGGGACCACTGAAGCTTTCTTT
TRBJ1-2,TRBD1,TRBV4-1,.,CASSQSDREYGYTF,TGCGCCAGCAGCCAATCGGACAGGGAGTATGGCTACACCTTC
TRBJ2-7,.,TRBV5-1,.,CASSLAEATEQYF,TGCGCCAGCAGCTTGGCCGAAGCGACCGAGCAGTACTTC
TRBJ2-7,.,TRBV10-3,.,CAISGRQHYEQYF,TGTGCCATCAGTGGTAGACAGCACTACGAGCAGTACTTC
TRBJ2-5,.,TRBV5-1,.,CASSLRQDQETQYF,TGCGCCAGCAGCTTGAGACAGGACCAAGAGACCCAGTACTTC
TRBJ1-5,.,TRBV6-6,.,CASSLNDSPQHF,TGTGCCAGCAGTCTTAATGACAGTCCCCAGCATTTT
TRBJ2-3,.,TRBV4-2,once,CASSQLGGGSTDTQYF,TGTGCCAGCAGCCAATTAGGGGGGGGGAGCACAGATACGCAGTATTTT
TRBJ2-7,.,TRBV2,.,CASSYSYEQYF,TGTGCCAGCAGTTACTCCTACGAGCAGTACTTC
TRBJ2-3,.,TRBV7-2,.,CASSPFWGGVGDTQYF,TGTGCCAGCAGCCCCTTCTGGGGCGGGGTCGGAGATACGCAGTATTTT
TRBJ2-2,.,TRBV11-1,.,CASSSQGRSGELFF,TGTGCCAGCAGCTCACAGGGAAGGTCGGGGGAGCTGTTTTTT